This T cell receptor (beta chain) is from a study of blood T cell repertoires in COVID-19. Clones were read by immunoSEQ multiplex PCR, and TCRdb kept only the in-frame ones, dropping some. The sample has 250,000 or so clones, 84% seen once. The sequence came from a woman in her forties who had recovered from COVID-19. Sequenced: peripheral blood.

CDR3: CASSPKPGTQYF. CDR3 DNA sequence: TGTGCCAGCAGTCCCAAGCCGGGGACCCAGTACTTC. This chain uses TRBV6-6 with TRBJ2-5; D gene uncertain. V lost 5 bases and J 7 bases, leaving 11 bases between the germline ends. CDR1 MNHNY and CDR2 SVGAGI come from the germline V gene (reference sequence). This CDR3 is built from 12 residues.